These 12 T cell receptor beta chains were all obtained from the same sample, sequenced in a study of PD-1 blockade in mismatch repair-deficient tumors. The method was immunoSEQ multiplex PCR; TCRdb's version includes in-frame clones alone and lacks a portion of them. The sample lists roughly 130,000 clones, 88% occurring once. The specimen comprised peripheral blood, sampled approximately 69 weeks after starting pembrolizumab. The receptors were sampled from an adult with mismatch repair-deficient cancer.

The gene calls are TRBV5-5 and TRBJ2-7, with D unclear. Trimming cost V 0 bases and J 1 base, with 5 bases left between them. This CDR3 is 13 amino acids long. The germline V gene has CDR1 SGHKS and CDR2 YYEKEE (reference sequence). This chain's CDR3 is CASSLGQSYEQYF. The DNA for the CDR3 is TGTGCCAGCAGCTTGGGCCAATCCTACGAGCAGTACTTC. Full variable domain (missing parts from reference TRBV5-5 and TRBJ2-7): DAGVTQSPTHLIKTRGQQVTLRCSPISGHKSVSWYQQVLGQGPQFIFQYYEKEERGRGNFPDRFSARQFPNYSSELNVNALLLGDSALYLCASSLGQSYEQYFGPGTRLTVT.

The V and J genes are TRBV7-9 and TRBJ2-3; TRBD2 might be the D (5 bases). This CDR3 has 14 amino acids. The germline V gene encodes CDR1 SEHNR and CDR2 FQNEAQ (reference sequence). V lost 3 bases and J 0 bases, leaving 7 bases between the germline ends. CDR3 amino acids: CASSFDYSTDTQYF. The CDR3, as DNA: TGTGCCAGCAGCTTTGACTATAGCACAGATACGCAGTATTTT.

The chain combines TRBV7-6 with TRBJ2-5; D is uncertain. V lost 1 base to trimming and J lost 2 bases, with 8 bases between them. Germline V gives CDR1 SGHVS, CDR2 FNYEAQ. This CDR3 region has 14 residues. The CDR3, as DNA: TGTGCCAGCAGCTTAGTCAGGAATCAAGAGACCCAGTACTTC. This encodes CASSLVRNQETQYF.

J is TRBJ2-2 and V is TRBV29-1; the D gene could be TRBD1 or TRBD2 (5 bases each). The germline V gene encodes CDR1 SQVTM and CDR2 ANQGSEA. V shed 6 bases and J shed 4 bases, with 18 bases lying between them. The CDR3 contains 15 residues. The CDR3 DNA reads TGCAGCGTCGCCCCTGGGGGTACGGGCACCGGGGAGCTGTTTTTT. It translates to CSVAPGGTGTGELFF.

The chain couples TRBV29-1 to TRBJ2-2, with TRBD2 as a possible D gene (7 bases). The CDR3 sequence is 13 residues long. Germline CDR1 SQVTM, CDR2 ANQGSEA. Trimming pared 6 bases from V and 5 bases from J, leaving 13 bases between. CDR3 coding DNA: TGCAGCGTGGCAGGGGAGGGAACCGGGGAGCTGTTTTTT. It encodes CSVAGEGTGELFF.

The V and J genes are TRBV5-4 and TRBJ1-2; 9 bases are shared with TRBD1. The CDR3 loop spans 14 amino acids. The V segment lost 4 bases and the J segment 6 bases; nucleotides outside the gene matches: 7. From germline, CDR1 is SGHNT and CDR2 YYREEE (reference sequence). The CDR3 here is CASSRDRALDGYTF. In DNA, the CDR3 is TGTGCCAGCAGCCGGGACAGGGCCCTCGATGGCTACACCTTC.

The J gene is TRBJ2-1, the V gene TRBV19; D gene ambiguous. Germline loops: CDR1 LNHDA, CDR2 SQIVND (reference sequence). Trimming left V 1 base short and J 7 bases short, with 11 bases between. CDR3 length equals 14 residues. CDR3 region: CASSIGGVVNEQFF. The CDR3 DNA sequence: TGTGCCAGTAGTATAGGTGGAGTCGTAAATGAGCAGTTCTTC.

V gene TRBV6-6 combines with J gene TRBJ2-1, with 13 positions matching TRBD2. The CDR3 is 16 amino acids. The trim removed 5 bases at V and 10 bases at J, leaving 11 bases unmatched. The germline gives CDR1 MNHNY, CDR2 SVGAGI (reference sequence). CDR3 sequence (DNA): TGTGCCAGCAGTCCACCTACTAGCGGGAGGGCCTGGGAGCAGTTCTTC. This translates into CASSPPTSGRAWEQFF.

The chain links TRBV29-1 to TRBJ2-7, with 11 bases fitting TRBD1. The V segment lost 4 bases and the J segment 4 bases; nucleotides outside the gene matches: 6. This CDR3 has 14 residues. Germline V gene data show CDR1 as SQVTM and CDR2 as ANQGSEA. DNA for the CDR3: TGCAGCGTTGTTCTTGGGACAGGGGGTTACGAGCAGTACTTC. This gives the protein CSVVLGTGGYEQYF.

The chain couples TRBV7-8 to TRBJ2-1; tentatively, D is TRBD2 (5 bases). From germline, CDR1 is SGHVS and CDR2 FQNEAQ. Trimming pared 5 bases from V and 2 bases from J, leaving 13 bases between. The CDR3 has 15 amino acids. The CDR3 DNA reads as TGTGCCAGCAGCATTAGGACCGGGACCTACAATGAGCAGTTCTTC. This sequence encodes CASSIRTGTYNEQFF.

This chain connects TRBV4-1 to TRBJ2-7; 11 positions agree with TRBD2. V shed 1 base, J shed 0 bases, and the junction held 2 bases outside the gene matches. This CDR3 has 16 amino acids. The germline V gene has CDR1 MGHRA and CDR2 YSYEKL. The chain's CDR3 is CASSQVSGRASYEQYF. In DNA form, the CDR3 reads TGCGCCAGCAGCCAAGTTAGCGGGAGGGCCTCCTACGAGCAGTACTTC.

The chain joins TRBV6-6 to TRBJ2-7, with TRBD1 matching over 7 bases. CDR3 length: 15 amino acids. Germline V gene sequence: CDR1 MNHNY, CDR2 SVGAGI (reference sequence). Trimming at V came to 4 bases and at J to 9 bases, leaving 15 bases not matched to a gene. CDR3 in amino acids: CASSSRQGVRVVQYF. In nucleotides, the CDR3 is TGTGCCAGCAGTTCCCGACAGGGTGTGAGGGTTGTGCAGTACTTC.